This T cell receptor beta chain emerged from a study of T cell responses to AZD1222 COVID-19 vaccine. The method was immunoSEQ multiplex PCR; TCRdb's version includes in-frame clones alone and lacks a portion of them. Of over 150,000 clones in the sample, almost 90% were seen once. The germline V gene encodes CDR1 MNHEY and CDR2 SVGAGI. CDR3 length: 15 residues. V lost 6 bases to trimming and J lost 6 bases, with 18 bases between them. The clonotype comes from an adult in good health. Sequenced material: peripheral blood, taken on day 0 of AZD1222 vaccination. V gene TRBV6-5 combines with J gene TRBJ2-1; TRBD1 or TRBD2 may be the D gene (6 bases each). The CDR3 nucleotides are TGTGCCAGCAGACCGGGGGACATTTTCAGCAATGAGCAGTTCTTC. This gives the protein CASRPGDIFSNEQFF.